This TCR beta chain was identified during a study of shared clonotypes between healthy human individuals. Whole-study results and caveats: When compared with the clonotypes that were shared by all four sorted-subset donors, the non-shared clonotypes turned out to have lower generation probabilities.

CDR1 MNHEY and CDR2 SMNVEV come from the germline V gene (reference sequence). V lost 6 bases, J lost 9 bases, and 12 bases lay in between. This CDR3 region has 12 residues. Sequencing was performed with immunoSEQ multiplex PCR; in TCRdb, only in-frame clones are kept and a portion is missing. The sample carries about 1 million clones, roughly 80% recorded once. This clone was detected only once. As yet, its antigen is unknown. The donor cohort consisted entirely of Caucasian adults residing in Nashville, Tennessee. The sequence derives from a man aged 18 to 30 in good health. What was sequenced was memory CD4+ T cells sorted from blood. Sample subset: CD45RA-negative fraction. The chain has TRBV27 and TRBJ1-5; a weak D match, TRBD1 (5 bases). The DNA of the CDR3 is TGTGCCAGCAGGATGGGGCAGGGGCCCCAGCATTTT. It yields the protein CASRMGQGPQHF.